This T cell receptor (beta chain) originates from a study of human T cells and chemical hapten exposure. This clonotype occurred a few times. CDR3 length: 16 residues. The V and J ends lost 1 base and 1 base respectively, with 12 bases between them. CDR1 and CDR2 from the germline V gene are LGHDT and YNNKEL (reference sequence). Noted time point: pre-sensitization, week 0. Treatment specified: therapeutic diphenylcyclopropenone sensitization with weekly scalp DPC. Using its own MiXCR run on the RACE reads, TCRdb lists one record per CDR3 protein. The sample lists 250,000 or so distinct CDR3 sequences; around 7.3% were seen once.

Material: whole blood, obtained in connection with sensitization to the hapten diphenylcyclopropenone (DPC). This TCR was sampled from a man between 18 and 29 years old with alopecia areata. Some clones in this sample may be carry-over from other donors' samples. V is TRBV3-1 and J is TRBJ2-3; D may match TRBD1 or TRBD2 (6 bases each). The CDR3 is CASSQGLRGGTDTQYF. DNA for the CDR3: TGTGCCAGCAGCCAAGGTTTGAGGGGGGGCACAGATACGCAGTATTTT.